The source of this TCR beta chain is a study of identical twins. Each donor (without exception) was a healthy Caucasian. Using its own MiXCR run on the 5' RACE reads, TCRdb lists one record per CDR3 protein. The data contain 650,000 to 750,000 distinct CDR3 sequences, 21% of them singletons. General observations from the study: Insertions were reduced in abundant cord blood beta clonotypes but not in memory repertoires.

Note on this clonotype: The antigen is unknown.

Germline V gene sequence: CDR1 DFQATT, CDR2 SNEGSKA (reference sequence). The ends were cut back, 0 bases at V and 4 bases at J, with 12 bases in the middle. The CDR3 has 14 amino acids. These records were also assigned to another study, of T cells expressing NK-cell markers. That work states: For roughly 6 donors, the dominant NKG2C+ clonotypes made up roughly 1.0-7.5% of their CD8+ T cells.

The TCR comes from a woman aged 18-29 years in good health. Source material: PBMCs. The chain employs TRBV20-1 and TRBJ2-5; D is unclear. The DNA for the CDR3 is TGCAGTGCTAGAGATCCTGGAAGAGGAGAGACCCAGTACTTC. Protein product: CSARDPGRGETQYF.